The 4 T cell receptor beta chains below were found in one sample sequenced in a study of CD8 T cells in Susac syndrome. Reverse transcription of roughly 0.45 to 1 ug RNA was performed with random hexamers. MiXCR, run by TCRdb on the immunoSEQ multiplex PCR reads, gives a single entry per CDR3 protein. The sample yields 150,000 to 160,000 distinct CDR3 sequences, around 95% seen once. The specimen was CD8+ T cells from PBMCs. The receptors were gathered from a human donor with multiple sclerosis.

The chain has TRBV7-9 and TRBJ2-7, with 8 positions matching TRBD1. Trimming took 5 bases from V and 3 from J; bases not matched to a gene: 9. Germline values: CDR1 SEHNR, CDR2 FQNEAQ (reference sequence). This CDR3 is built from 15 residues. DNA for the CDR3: TGTGCCAGCAGCCCTACGGGACAGGACTTCTACGAGCAGTACTTC. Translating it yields CASSPTGQDFYEQYF.

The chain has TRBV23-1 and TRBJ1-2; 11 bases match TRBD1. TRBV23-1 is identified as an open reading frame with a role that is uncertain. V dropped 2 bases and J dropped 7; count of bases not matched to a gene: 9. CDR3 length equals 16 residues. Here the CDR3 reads CASSQPGQGAKFGYTF. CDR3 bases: TGCGCCAGCAGTCAACCCGGACAGGGGGCGAAGTTTGGCTACACCTTC.

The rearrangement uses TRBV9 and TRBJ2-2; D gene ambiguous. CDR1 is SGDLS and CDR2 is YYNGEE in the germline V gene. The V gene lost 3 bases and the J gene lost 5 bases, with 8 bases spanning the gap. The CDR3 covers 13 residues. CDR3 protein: CASSDDWTGELFF. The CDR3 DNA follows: TGTGCCAGCAGCGACGACTGGACCGGGGAGCTGTTTTTT.

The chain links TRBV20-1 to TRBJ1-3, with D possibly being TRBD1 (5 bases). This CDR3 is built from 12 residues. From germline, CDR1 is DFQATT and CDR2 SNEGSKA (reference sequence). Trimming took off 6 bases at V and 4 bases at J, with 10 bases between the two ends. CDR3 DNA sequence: TGCAGTGCCTGGGGGGGAGGAAACACCATATATTTT. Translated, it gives CSAWGGGNTIYF.